These 24 T cell receptor beta chains came from one sample sequenced in a study of read filtering for tumor transcriptome and immune sequencing. Molecular barcoded adaptors covering alpha/delta and beta/gamma chains were used on around 370 ng RNA. MiXCR, run by TCRdb on the reads, gives a single entry per CDR3 protein. The data contain some 46,000 distinct CDR3 sequences, 9.5% to 15% of them singletons. The specimen sequenced was a population of CD138-negative cells sorted from bone marrow. The receptor source for this set is a donor at least 40 years old with multiple myeloma.

At least ten counts were recorded for this clonotype. J is TRBJ2-1 and V is TRBV28; TRBD1 is a possible D gene (6 bases). V lost 5 bases to trimming and J lost 7 bases, with 15 bases between them. CDR3 length: 14 residues. Germline CDR1 reads MDHEN; CDR2 reads SYDVKM. The CDR3 loop is CASSVPQGLNEQFF. In nucleotides, the CDR3 is TGTGCCAGCAGTGTACCCCAGGGGTTGAATGAGCAGTTCTTC.

In its sample, this clonotype ranks as medium-sized. The V and J genes are TRBV3-1 and TRBJ2-2; D unclear. The CDR3 loop spans 13 amino acids. V dropped 3 bases and J dropped 1 base, with 3 bases sitting between them. The germline CDR1 and CDR2 sequences are LGHDT and YNNKEL (reference sequence). This CDR3 reads CASSQMNTGELFF. For the CDR3, the DNA is TGTGCCAGCAGCCAGATGAACACCGGGGAGCTGTTTTTT.

At least ten counts were recorded for this clonotype. The genes are TRBV21-1 and TRBJ2-1; the table's D call TRBD2 went unverified against the DNA. TRBV21-1 is classified as a pseudogene. CDR3 length: 17 amino acids. CDR3 amino acids: CASSKGTSGGTYNEQFF. DNA of the CDR3: TGTGCCAGCAGCAAAGGCACTAGCGGAGGAACCTACAATGAGCAGTTCTTC.

In its sample, this clonotype was seen many times. The chain employs TRBV20-1 and TRBJ2-2, with a possible D match to TRBD2 (6 bases). CDR1 and CDR2 from the germline V gene are DFQATT and SNEGSKA (reference sequence). Trimming took 0 bases from V and 1 from J, leaving 6 bases between them. This CDR3 has 14 amino acids. The CDR3 sequence: CSARERENTGELFF. CDR3 bases: TGCAGTGCTAGAGAGCGGGAGAACACCGGGGAGCTGTTTTTT.

On this clonotype itself: Sequence at one end of the junction differs from germline and may be a read error. The chain links TRBV7-2 to TRBJ1-5, with no clear D. CDR1 and CDR2 (germline): SGHTA, FQGNSA. The CDR3 is 13 amino acids. The DNA of the CDR3 is TGTGTCAGCAGCATCTACAACAATCAGCCCCAGCATTTT. Its translation: CVSSIYNNQPQHF.

To note about this clonotype: A much larger clone lies a single base off, so this may be a read error. The chain's CDR3 is CASRRDRDETQYF. CDR3 in DNA: TGTGCCAGCAGACGGGACAGGGATGAGACCCAGTACTTC. This chain uses TRBV7-2 with TRBJ2-5, with 9 bases identical to TRBD1. V shed 6 bases and J 5 bases; nucleotides not matched to a gene: 4. The CDR3 runs to 13 residues. CDR1 is SGHTA and CDR2 is FQGNSA in the germline V gene.

In its sample, this clonotype was seen a few times. The junction departs from the called germline gene at one end, perhaps through a read error. The chain recombines TRBV5-6 with TRBJ2-7; weak D call: TRBD2 (5 bases). The CDR3 contains 14 residues. Per the germline V gene, CDR1 is SGHDT and CDR2 is YYEEEE. The CDR3 is CASSLGRTYYEQYF. In DNA form, the CDR3 reads TGTGCCAGCAGTTTGGGGAGAACCTACTACGAGCAGTACTTC.

This clonotype was seen many times. V gene TRBV19 combines with J gene TRBJ2-1, with TRBD2 matching 8 bases. This CDR3 spans 12 amino acids. V gave up 3 bases and J gave up 13 bases; unmatched junction bases: 5. The germline V gene encodes CDR1 LNHDA and CDR2 SQIVND (reference sequence). The CDR3 DNA is TGTGCCAGTAGTATCGGGACTAGTGAACAGTTCTTC. Amino acid sequence: CASSIGTSEQFF.

About this clonotype: This may arise from a read error, as a much more abundant clone is one base away. The gene calls are TRBV5-1 and TRBJ2-7, with D tentatively TRBD2 (6 bases). Trimming cost V 0 bases and J 6 bases, with 16 bases left between them. The CDR3 loop spans 15 amino acids. Per the germline V gene, CDR1 is SGHRS and CDR2 is YFSETQ. The CDR3, as DNA: TGCGCCAGCAGCTTGGTTGCGGTGGGAGGTTTCGAGCAGTACTTC. Its translation: CASSLVAVGGFEQYF.

At least ten counts were recorded for this clonotype. V gene TRBV3-1 combines with J gene TRBJ2-2, with 15 bases matching TRBD2. Germline CDR1 and CDR2: LGHDT and YNNKEL (reference sequence). The ends lost 0 bases at V and 6 bases at J; junction bases unmatched: 11. The length of the CDR3 is 20 residues. This CDR3 is CASSQERMGLAGGIPGELFF. CDR3 DNA: TGTGCCAGCAGCCAAGAGAGAATGGGACTAGCGGGAGGAATTCCCGGGGAGCTGTTTTTT.

This clonotype occurred many times. The chain links TRBV6-1 to TRBJ2-1; D gene unclear. Deletions cut 6 bases from V and 8 bases from J, with 14 bases between. Germline lookup yields CDR1 MNHNS and CDR2 SASEGT. This CDR3 has 13 residues. DNA for the CDR3: TGTGCCAGCAGGCTCGCTAGTGGCCATGAGCAGTTCTTC. This translates into CASRLASGHEQFF.

This clonotype came up a few times. The genes are TRBV12-3 or TRBV12-4 and TRBJ2-1, with a possible D match to TRBD2 (5 bases). Between the trimmed V and J ends, which lost 1 base and 6 bases, there was a span of 10 bases. This CDR3 comprises 14 residues. The CDR3 DNA sequence: TGTGCCAGCAGTTTAGTGGGAGCACGCAATGAGCAGTTCTTC. Protein sequence: CASSLVGARNEQFF.

Many counts were recorded for this clonotype. The genes are TRBV7-8 and TRBJ2-2; D is ambiguous. The CDR3 runs 12 residues. Germline V CDR1 and CDR2: SGHVS, FQNEAQ. V was pared by 3 bases and J by 8 bases, with 7 bases between. The CDR3 coding sequence is TGTGCCAGCAGCTTGCGCGCTGGGGAGCTGTTTTTT. Amino acids: CASSLRAGELFF.

This clonotype occurred many times. This sequence joins TRBV6-2 or TRBV6-3 and TRBJ2-5; D ambiguous. From germline, CDR1 is MNHEY and CDR2 SVGEGT. The CDR3 consists of 13 residues. V dropped 1 base and J dropped 1 base, with 4 bases sitting between them. The CDR3 nucleotides read TGTGCCAGCAGTTACTACTTCCAAGAGACCCAGTACTTC. Encoded protein: CASSYYFQETQYF.

This clonotype came up many times. The chain uses TRBV7-9 and TRBJ2-1; 16 bases are shared with TRBD2. V shed 3 bases and J 4 bases; nucleotides not matched to a gene: 9. This CDR3 is built from 19 residues. The V gene's germline CDR1 is SEHNR and CDR2 FQNEAQ (reference sequence). CDR3 bases: TGTGCCAGCAGCTTTGGGACTAGCGGGAGGGCCTTACGGTACAATGAGCAGTTCTTC. Translated, it gives CASSFGTSGRALRYNEQFF.

This clonotype came up many times. The V and J genes are TRBV5-5 and TRBJ2-1; D is unresolved. V lost 0 bases to trimming and J lost 3 bases, with 13 bases between them. The CDR3 is 16 amino acids. Germline CDR1 and CDR2: SGHKS and YYEKEE (reference sequence). The DNA for the CDR3 is TGTGCCAGCAGCTTGGTTTATACGGAGTTCTACAATGAGCAGTTCTTC. The encoded protein is CASSLVYTEFYNEQFF.

There are many counts of this clonotype. This chain links TRBV19 with TRBJ2-3; maybe TRBD2 (6 bases). The V and J ends lost 4 bases and 3 bases respectively, with 11 bases between them. CDR3 length equals 14 residues. Germline V gene lookup returns CDR1 LNHDA and CDR2 SQIVND (reference sequence). The CDR3, as DNA: TGTGCCAGTAGTAACCCGGGAGTAACAGATACGCAGTATTTT. Its translation is CASSNPGVTDTQYF.

This clonotype was recorded many times. This chain uses TRBV5-4 with TRBJ2-3, with 9 bases fitting TRBD2. The V and J ends lost 3 bases and 0 bases, in that order; junction bases with no gene match: 2. Germline CDR1 and CDR2: SGHNT and YYREEE (reference sequence). The CDR3 runs to 15 residues. CDR3 sequence: CASSSAGGSTDTQYF. CDR3 bases: TGTGCCAGCAGCTCAGCGGGAGGCAGCACAGATACGCAGTATTTT.

This clonotype was seen more than once but under ten times. A much larger clone lies a single base off, so this may be a read error. The rearrangement uses TRBV30 and TRBJ2-1; D not resolved. Germline-derived CDR1 and CDR2 are GTSNPN and SVGIG (reference sequence). This CDR3 comprises 11 residues. CDR3 residues: CAWRRRSEQLF. DNA for the CDR3: TGTGCCTGGAGAAGGCGGTCTGAGCAGCTCTTC.

This clonotype was picked up many times. The chain carries TRBV5-1 and TRBJ2-2; D is unclear. Per germline, CDR1 SGHRS and CDR2 YFSETQ. The length of the CDR3 is 14 residues. Trimming left V 0 bases short and J 6 bases short, with 9 bases between. DNA for the CDR3: TGCGCCAGCAGCTTGGCCCTGACCTCCGGGGAGCTGTTTTTT. Its protein is CASSLALTSGELFF.

Many counts were recorded for this clonotype. The V call is TRBV18, the J call TRBJ1-1, with 7 bases fitting TRBD1. The V and J ends lost 4 bases and 5 bases, in that order; junction bases with no gene match: 7. The germline gives CDR1 KGHSH, CDR2 LQKENI. There are 14 residues in the CDR3. The CDR3 protein is CASSQDRVGTEAFF. The CDR3 DNA follows: TGTGCCAGCTCACAAGACAGGGTTGGGACTGAAGCTTTCTTT.

There are many counts of this clonotype. The V and J genes are TRBV7-2 and TRBJ2-1; D is possibly TRBD2 (6 bases). V gave up 6 bases and J gave up 7 bases, with 19 bases separating them. The V gene's germline CDR1 is SGHTA and CDR2 FQGNSA. The CDR3 runs to 15 residues. Here the CDR3 DNA reads TGTGCCAGCAGACCCCCCGGGGCGGGAAGGAATGAGCAGTTCTTC. Translating it yields CASRPPGAGRNEQFF. The full variable domain, its missing parts supplied by reference TRBV7-2 and TRBJ2-1, is GAGVSQSPSNKVTEKGKDVELRCDPISGHTALYWYRQSLGQGLEFLIYFQGNSAPDKSGLPSDRFSAERTGGSVSTLTIQRTQQEDSAVYLCASRPPGAGRNEQFFGPGTRLTVL.

The rearrangement links TRBV5-5 to TRBJ2-7, with D perhaps matching TRBD1 or TRBD2 (5 bases each). With 4 bases removed from V and 0 bases from J, the gap between germline ends came to 11 bases. Germline CDR1 and CDR2: SGHKS and YYEKEE (reference sequence). The CDR3 loop spans 14 amino acids. The CDR3 coding sequence is TGTGCCAGCAGCCCTGGGACCACCTCCTACGAGCAGTACTTC. Translated, it gives CASSPGTTSYEQYF.

Details on this clonotype: A clone one base away is much larger, so this may be a read error. V usage is TRBV7-2 and J usage is TRBJ2-2; possible D gene TRBD2, 5 bases. Germline loops: CDR1 SGHTA, CDR2 FQGNSA. Trimming pared 4 bases from V and 6 bases from J, leaving 15 bases between. The CDR3 is made up of 15 amino acids. Here the CDR3 reads CASSSIGERPGELFF. The DNA of the CDR3 is TGTGCCAGCAGCTCCATCGGGGAGAGACCCGGGGAGCTGTTTTTT.